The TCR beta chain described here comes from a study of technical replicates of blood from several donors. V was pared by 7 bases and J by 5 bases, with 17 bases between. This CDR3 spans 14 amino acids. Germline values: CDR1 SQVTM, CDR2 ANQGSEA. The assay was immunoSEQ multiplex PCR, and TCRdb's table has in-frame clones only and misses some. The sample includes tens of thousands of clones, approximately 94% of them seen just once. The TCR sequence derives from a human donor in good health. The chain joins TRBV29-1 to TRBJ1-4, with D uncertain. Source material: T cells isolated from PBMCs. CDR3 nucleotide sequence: TGCAGCGCGAATTCAGGATTCTTAAATGAAAAACTGTTTTTT. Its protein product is CSANSGFLNEKLFF.